Listed below are T cell receptor beta chains from one sample, sequenced in a study of T cells expressing NK-cell markers. TCRdb re-called the 5' RACE reads; one entry per CDR3 protein, DNA not given. The table gives about 150,000 distinct CDR3 sequences; the top ten clones make up around 12% of it. Source material: blood T cells: a sorted CD56 or NKG2C T cell subset, CD4+ or CD8+ T cells, or bulk PBMC T cells (not recorded which). These receptors originate from a man aged 18 to 29 in good health. The CDR3 runs from the conserved cysteine through the conserved F or W. Not all rows give a size; the values are once, few, many and, for expanded clones, a class.

length	V	J	size	CDR3
12	TRBV12-3/TRBV12-4	TRBJ2-4	-	CASSPGAALRYF
17	TRBV14	TRBJ2-3	-	CASSQKKVAGNTDTQYF
16	TRBV4-3	TRBJ1-1	-	CASSQGDFTGGTEAFF
15	TRBV6-5	TRBJ2-1	-	CASSLPGTGVDEQFF
13	TRBV11-2	TRBJ2-5	-	CASTPEFQETQYF
16	TRBV7-9	TRBJ1-4	-	CASSLMVAATNEKLFF
15	TRBV19	TRBJ1-5	-	CASSWGPYSNQPQHF
14	TRBV7-9	TRBJ2-1	-	CASTGVSSYNEQFF
15	TRBV15	TRBJ2-7	-	CATSNNLALENEQYF
17	TRBV5-6	TRBJ2-2	-	CASSQNPSGWGTGELFF
19	TRBV6-5	TRBJ2-3	-	CASSYDVLGRIKGTDTQYF
15	TRBV2	TRBJ2-1	-	CASRGAAGVYNEQFF
17	TRBV7-9	TRBJ2-7	-	CASSTGQAEDFSYEQYF
11	TRBV7-9	TRBJ1-2	-	CASRPGAGYTF
15	TRBV6-5	TRBJ2-1	-	CASSYSTGGPGEQFF
18	TRBV11-1	TRBJ2-1	-	CASSLGTLPGLAGNEQFF
15	TRBV5-8	TRBJ1-4	-	CASSSEQATNEKLFF
15	TRBV29-1	TRBJ1-3	-	CSVAGDSFSGNTIYF
12	TRBV7-9	TRBJ1-1	medium-sized	CASSVGEYVAFF
15	TRBV7-2	TRBJ1-5	-	CASSLLGVPPQPQHF
12	TRBV10-3	TRBJ2-2	-	CAIIGTTGELFF
15	TRBV27	TRBJ2-1	-	CASSPGVAGYNEQFF
13	TRBV5-1	TRBJ1-1	-	CASSLAGVTEAFF
14	TRBV2	TRBJ2-7	-	CASSDGWENYEQYF
18	TRBV5-1	TRBJ2-5	-	CASSLYGVTERGKETQYF
15	TRBV4-3	TRBJ2-3	-	CASSQDRASGKSQYF